The entry below describes one T cell receptor (beta chain). The data stem from a study of shared clonotypes between healthy human individuals. CDR3 size: 17 residues. The germline V gene encodes CDR1 SGHTA and CDR2 FQGNSA. The V segment lost 4 bases and the J segment 4 bases; nucleotides outside the gene matches: 11. TCRdb's table, derived via immunoSEQ multiplex PCR, lists solely in-frame clones and lacks some. Of under 2,500,000 clones in the sample, more than 90% are singletons; the top ten hold around 0.13%. The gene calls are TRBV7-2 and TRBJ2-2; 8 nucleotides agree with TRBD1. This clonotype originated in a man between 18 and 29 years old in good health. The sequencing sample was made of naive CD4+ T cells sorted from blood. The subset was: CD45RA+ positively selected. CDR3 loop: CASSWTGTYGSTGELFF. CDR3 in DNA: TGTGCCAGCAGCTGGACAGGGACGTACGGGAGCACCGGGGAGCTGTTTTTT.